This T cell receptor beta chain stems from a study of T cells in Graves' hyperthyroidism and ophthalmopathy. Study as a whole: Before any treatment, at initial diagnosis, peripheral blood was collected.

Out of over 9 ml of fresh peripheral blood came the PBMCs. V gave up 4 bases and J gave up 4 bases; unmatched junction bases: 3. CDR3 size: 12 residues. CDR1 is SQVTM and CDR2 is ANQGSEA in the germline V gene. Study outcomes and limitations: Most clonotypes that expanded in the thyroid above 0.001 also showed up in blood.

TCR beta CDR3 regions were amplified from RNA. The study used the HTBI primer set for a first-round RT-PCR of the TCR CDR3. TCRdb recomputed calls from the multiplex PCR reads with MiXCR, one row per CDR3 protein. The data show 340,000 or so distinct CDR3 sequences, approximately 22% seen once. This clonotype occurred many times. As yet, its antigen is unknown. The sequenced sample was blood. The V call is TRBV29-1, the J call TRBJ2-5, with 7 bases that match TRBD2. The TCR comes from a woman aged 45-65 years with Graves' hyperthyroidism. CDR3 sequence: CSVGTRAETQYF. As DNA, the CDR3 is TGCAGCGTTGGGACTAGGGCAGAGACCCAGTACTTC.